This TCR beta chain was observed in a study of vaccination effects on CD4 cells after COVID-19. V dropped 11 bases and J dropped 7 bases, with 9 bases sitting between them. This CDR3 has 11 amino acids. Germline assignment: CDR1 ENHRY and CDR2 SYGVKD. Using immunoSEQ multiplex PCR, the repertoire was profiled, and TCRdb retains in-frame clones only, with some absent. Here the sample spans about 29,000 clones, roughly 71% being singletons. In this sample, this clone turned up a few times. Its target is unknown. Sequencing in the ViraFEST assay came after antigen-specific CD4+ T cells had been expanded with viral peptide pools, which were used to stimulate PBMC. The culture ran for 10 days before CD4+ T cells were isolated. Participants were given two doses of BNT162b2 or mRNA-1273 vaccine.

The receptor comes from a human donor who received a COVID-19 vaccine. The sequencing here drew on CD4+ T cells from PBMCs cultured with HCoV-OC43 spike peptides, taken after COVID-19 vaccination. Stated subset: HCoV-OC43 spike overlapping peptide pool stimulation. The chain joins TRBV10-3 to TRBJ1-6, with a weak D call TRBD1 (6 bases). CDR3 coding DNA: TGTGCCTCAAGGGGGAATTCACCCCTCCACTTT. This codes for CASRGNSPLHF.